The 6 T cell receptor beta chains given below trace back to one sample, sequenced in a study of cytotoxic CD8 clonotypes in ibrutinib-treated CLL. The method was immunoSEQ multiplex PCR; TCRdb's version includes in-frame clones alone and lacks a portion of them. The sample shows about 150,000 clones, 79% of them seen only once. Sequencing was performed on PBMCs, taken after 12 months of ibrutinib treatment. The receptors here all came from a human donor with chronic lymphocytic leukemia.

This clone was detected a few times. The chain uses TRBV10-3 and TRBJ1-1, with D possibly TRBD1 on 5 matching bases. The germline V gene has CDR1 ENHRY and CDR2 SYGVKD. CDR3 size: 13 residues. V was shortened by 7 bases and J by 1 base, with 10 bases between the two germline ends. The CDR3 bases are TGTGCCATCACCGGGCAGGGGAACACTGAAGCTTTCTTT. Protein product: CAITGQGNTEAFF.

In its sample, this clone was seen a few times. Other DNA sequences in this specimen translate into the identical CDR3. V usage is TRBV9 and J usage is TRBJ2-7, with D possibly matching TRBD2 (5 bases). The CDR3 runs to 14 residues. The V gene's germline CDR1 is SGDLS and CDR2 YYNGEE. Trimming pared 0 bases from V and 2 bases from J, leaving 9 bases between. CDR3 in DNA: TGTGCCAGCAGCGTAGTCGGGGAACCCTACGAGCAGTACTTC. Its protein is CASSVVGEPYEQYF.

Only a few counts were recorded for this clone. The DNA of the CDR3 is TGTGCCGGCAAGGGGAACGCGGAAGCTTTCTTT. Protein: CAGKGNAEAFF. The chain is built from TRBV30 and TRBJ1-1; possibly TRBD1 for D (5 bases). The CDR3 contains 11 residues. Trimming cost V 8 bases and J 8 bases, with 15 bases left between them. CDR1 and CDR2 from the germline V gene are GTSNPN and SVGIG (reference sequence).

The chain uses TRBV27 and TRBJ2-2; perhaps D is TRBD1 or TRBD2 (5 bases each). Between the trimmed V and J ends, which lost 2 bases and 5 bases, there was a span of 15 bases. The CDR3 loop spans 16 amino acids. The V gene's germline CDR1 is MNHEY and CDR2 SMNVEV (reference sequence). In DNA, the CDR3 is TGTGCCAGCAGTTTACGAGGGGCTCTAGGAACCGGGGAGCTGTTTTTT. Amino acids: CASSLRGALGTGELFF.

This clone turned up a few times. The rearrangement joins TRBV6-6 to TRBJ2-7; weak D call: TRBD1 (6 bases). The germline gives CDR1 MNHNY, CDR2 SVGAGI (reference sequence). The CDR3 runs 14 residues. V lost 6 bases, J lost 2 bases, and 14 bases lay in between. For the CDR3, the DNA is TGTGCCAGCAGAAACGAGGACAGAGCCTACGAGCAGTACTTC. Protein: CASRNEDRAYEQYF.

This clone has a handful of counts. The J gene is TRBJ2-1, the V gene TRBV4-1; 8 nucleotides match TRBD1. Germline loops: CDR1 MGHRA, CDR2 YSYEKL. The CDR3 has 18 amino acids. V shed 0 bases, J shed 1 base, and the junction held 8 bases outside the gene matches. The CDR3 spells CASSQEGARTGSYNEQFF. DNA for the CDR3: TGCGCCAGCAGCCAAGAAGGGGCCAGGACAGGGTCCTACAATGAGCAGTTCTTC.